This TCR beta chain was sequenced for a study of PD-L1 blockade in urothelial cancer. Whole-study context: Blood yielded a median of about 140,000 T cells per sample.

Germline lookup yields CDR1 LGHNA and CDR2 YSLEER. Between the trimmed V and J ends, which lost 4 bases and 5 bases, there was a span of 17 bases. The CDR3 covers 15 residues. Sequenced by immunoSEQ multiplex PCR; TCRdb stores in-frame clones only, minus some. The table shows more than 65,000 clones, with roughly 90% occurring only once. The chain carries TRBV4-3 and TRBJ2-5; the D gene is possibly TRBD2 (6 bases). This clonotype was sampled from an older woman with urothelial cancer. Sequencing used PBMCs, obtained around atezolizumab (anti-PD-L1) treatment. Here the CDR3 reads CASSPRRGRGETQYF. The CDR3 DNA reads TGCGCCAGCAGCCCGAGACGGGGGAGAGGGGAGACCCAGTACTTC.